One sample yielded the 18 T cell receptor beta chains listed below, sequenced in a study of beta chain features in type 1 diabetes. Study-wide points: Moderate but significant shortening of TCRB CDR3s was recorded in all four CD4+ subsets from Type 1 diabetes patients.

Which antigens these TCRs recognize remains unknown. Expressed TCRB transcripts got sequenced, as all isolated RNA was reverse transcribed. The protocol was immunoSEQ multiplex PCR, while the TCRdb copy is restricted to in-frame clones and leaves out a portion. The repertoire consists of 300,000 to 400,000 clones, with over 8.5% occurring once and the leading ten covering over 0.45%. Sequenced: central memory CD4+ T cells from blood. The receptors here all came from a man aged 25-45 years with type 1 diabetes.

The chain recombines TRBV20-1 with TRBJ1-1; no definite D call. Deletions cut 5 bases from V and 4 bases from J, with 8 bases between. The CDR3 sequence is 11 residues long. Looked up from germline, CDR1 is DFQATT and CDR2 is SNEGSKA (reference sequence). CDR3 DNA: TGCAGTGCTTTCCGGACCACTGAAGCTTTCTTT. It yields the protein CSAFRTTEAFF.

The genes are TRBV28 and TRBJ1-2; possible D gene TRBD1, 5 bases. The CDR3 consists of 12 residues. CDR1 is MDHEN, CDR2 SYDVKM, per germline. V shed 6 bases and J shed 4 bases, with 9 bases lying between them. The CDR3 DNA is TGTGCCAGCAGCCAGGGACCCTATGGCTACACCTTC. Its translation is CASSQGPYGYTF.

The chain carries TRBV11-3 and TRBJ2-2; 9 positions match TRBD2. Trimming removed 1 base from V and 3 bases from J; junction bases left unmatched: 6. Germline assignment: CDR1 SGHNT and CDR2 YENEEA. The CDR3 has 17 amino acids. The CDR3 coding sequence is TGTGCCAGCAGCTTAGCGGGCGGGAGGGCCGACACCGGGGAGCTGTTTTTT. It codes for CASSLAGGRADTGELFF.

This clone appeared many times. The junction shows a germline mismatch at one end, possibly a read error. Written as DNA, the CDR3 is TGTGCCAGCAGCTCACAAGGGACCCAGTACTTC. This gives the protein CASSSQGTQYF. The chain uses TRBV7-9 and TRBJ2-5; D is unclear. The CDR3 totals 11 residues. CDR1 and CDR2 from the germline V gene are SEHNR and FQNEAQ (reference sequence).

V is TRBV7-2 and J is TRBJ2-7; the D gene is possibly TRBD2 (5 bases). Germline loops: CDR1 SGHTA, CDR2 FQGNSA. V lost 4 bases, J lost 1 base, and 11 bases lay in between. The CDR3 runs 14 residues. CDR3 DNA: TGTGCCAGCAGCTCCCGGGGAGAATCCTACGAGCAGTACTTC. This encodes CASSSRGESYEQYF.

This clone has more than one count but fewer than ten. The V call is TRBV19, the J call TRBJ1-1; 8 bases line up with TRBD1. With V trimmed by 10 bases and J by 4 bases, 8 bases remained unmatched. The germline gives CDR1 LNHDA, CDR2 SQIVND (reference sequence). The CDR3 spans 13 residues. The CDR3 spells CATIDRGGTEAFF. CDR3 DNA: TGTGCCACCATAGACAGGGGTGGCACTGAAGCTTTCTTT.

This clone was detected only a few times. The V call is TRBV9, the J call TRBJ2-3; unclear D gene. Looked up from germline, CDR1 is SGDLS and CDR2 is YYNGEE. The CDR3 is 15 amino acids. Trimming pared 4 bases from V and 0 bases from J, leaving 12 bases between. CDR3 sequence (DNA): TGTGCCAGCAGCCCACGGGTCCCTAGCACAGATACGCAGTATTTT. Its protein is CASSPRVPSTDTQYF.

This clone was observed a handful of times. The chain employs TRBV5-1 and TRBJ1-3; possible D gene TRBD1, 5 bases. This CDR3 region has 14 residues. V lost 4 bases, J lost 0 bases, and 8 bases lay in between. Germline CDR1 SGHRS, CDR2 YFSETQ. The CDR3 DNA is TGCGCCAGCAGCGTCGACAGCTCTGGAAACACCATATATTTT. Protein product: CASSVDSSGNTIYF.

This chain links TRBV19 with TRBJ1-1; D not resolved. The CDR3 is 14 residues long. Deletions cut 6 bases from V and 1 base from J, with 12 bases between. Germline V CDR1 and CDR2: LNHDA, SQIVND (reference sequence). The CDR3: CASRALVGNTEAFF. CDR3 DNA sequence: TGTGCCAGTAGGGCATTAGTCGGGAACACTGAAGCTTTCTTT.

As regards this clone: Within the sample, other DNA sequences also encode this same CDR3. This chain links TRBV28 with TRBJ2-7; D call uncertain. The CDR3 spans 12 residues. Germline loops: CDR1 MDHEN, CDR2 SYDVKM. The V gene lost 2 bases and the J gene lost 1 base, with 3 bases spanning the gap. The CDR3 DNA is TGTGCCAGCAGTTTAAGGTCCTACGAGCAGTACTTC. This encodes CASSLRSYEQYF.

This clone was seen more than once but under ten times. Compared with germline, one end of the junction differs, possibly owing to a read error. The chain is built from TRBV10-3 and TRBJ2-3, with D possibly being TRBD2 (5 bases). The CDR3 runs 15 residues. Germline lookup yields CDR1 ENHRY and CDR2 SYGVKD. CDR3 residues: CASSSRSNSADTQYF. CDR3 coding DNA: TGTGCCAGCAGTTCACGTTCTAATAGCGCAGATACGCAGTATTTT.

The table lists this clone with a few counts. The genes are TRBV7-2 and TRBJ1-1; D is perhaps TRBD1 (6 bases). In germline, CDR1 is SGHTA, CDR2 FQGNSA. Trimming pared 0 bases from V and 4 bases from J, leaving 15 bases between. There are 16 residues in the CDR3. CDR3 amino acids: CASSLAGQGRSTEAFF. The CDR3, as DNA: TGTGCCAGCAGCTTAGCTGGTCAGGGGCGCAGCACTGAAGCTTTCTTT.

The rearrangement uses TRBV5-1 and TRBJ2-1; 8 nucleotides align to TRBD1. Trimming at V came to 4 bases and at J to 7 bases, leaving 10 bases not matched to a gene. Germline CDR1 is SGHRS and CDR2 is YFSETQ. The CDR3 spans 15 residues. CDR3 residues: CASSTGTGFSNEQFF. The DNA for the CDR3 is TGCGCCAGCAGCACCGGGACAGGATTCAGTAATGAGCAGTTCTTC. The full variable domain, with the rest looked up from reference TRBV5-1 and TRBJ2-1, is KAGVTQTPRYLIKTRGQQVTLSCSPISGHRSVSWYQQTPGQGLQFLFEYFSETQRNKGNFPGRFSGRQFSNSRSEMNVSTLELGDSALYLCASSTGTGFSNEQFFGPGTRLTVL.

In its sample, this clone was seen a few times. V is TRBV28 and J is TRBJ1-1, with TRBD1 matching over 10 bases. This CDR3 contains 14 residues. The germline CDR1 and CDR2 sequences are MDHEN and SYDVKM. After removal of 3 bases from V and 10 bases from J, the junction contained 8 bases not matched to a gene. CDR3 DNA: TGTGCCAGCAGTTTGGGGACAGGGGCGAGAGGAGCTTTCTTT. This translates into CASSLGTGARGAFF.

This chain connects TRBV9 to TRBJ1-6; tentative D call: TRBD1 (6 bases). This CDR3 has 14 residues. V lost 0 bases to trimming and J lost 8 bases, with 9 bases between them. Germline V gene data show CDR1 as SGDLS and CDR2 as YYNGEE. The CDR3 loop reads CASSVDRADSPLHF. The CDR3 region has the DNA TGTGCCAGCAGCGTAGACAGGGCTGATTCACCCCTCCACTTT.

This chain uses TRBV29-1 with TRBJ2-1, with a possible D match to TRBD2 (5 bases). Germline loops: CDR1 SQVTM, CDR2 ANQGSEA. V was shortened by 7 bases and J by 2 bases, with 18 bases between the two germline ends. The CDR3 runs 15 residues. CDR3 sequence: CSADGPGSAYNEQFF. The CDR3 nucleotides are TGCAGCGCCGATGGACCGGGATCCGCCTACAATGAGCAGTTCTTC.

This sequence joins TRBV11-2 and TRBJ2-3, with 7 bases that match TRBD2. The CDR3 is 15 residues long. With 3 bases clipped from V and 0 bases from J, the junction kept 3 bases outside the gene matches. Germline V gives CDR1 SGHAT, CDR2 FQNNGV. The CDR3 bases are TGTGCCAGCAGCTTCGGCGGGAGAAGCACAGATACGCAGTATTTT. Its translation is CASSFGGRSTDTQYF.

This sequence joins TRBV25-1 and TRBJ2-7; no clear D. The CDR3 contains 15 residues. V was shortened by 1 base and J by 4 bases, with 14 bases between the two germline ends. Germline lookup yields CDR1 MGHDK and CDR2 SYGVNS. The CDR3 nucleotides are TGTGCCAGCAGTGAATTCATTCTCCCTCAATACGAGCAGTACTTC. Its translation: CASSEFILPQYEQYF.